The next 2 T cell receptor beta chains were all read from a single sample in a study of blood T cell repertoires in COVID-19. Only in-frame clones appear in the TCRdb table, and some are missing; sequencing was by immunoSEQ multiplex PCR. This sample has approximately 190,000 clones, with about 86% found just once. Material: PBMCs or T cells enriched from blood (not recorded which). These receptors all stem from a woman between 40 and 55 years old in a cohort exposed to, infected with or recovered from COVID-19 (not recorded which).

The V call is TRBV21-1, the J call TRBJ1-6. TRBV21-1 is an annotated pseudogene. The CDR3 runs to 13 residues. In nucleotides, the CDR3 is TGTGCCAGCAGCCGAGGGAAGTGTTCACCCCTCCACTTT. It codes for CASSRGKCSPLHF.

The CDR3 loop is CASSSGDYSLDTQYF. CDR3 bases: TGTGCCAGCAGCTCGGGGGACTATAGCTTAGATACGCAGTATTTT. This sequence joins TRBV11-2 and TRBJ2-3, with 7 bases matching TRBD2. This CDR3 has 15 residues. The J segment lost 5 bases and the V segment lost 4 bases, leaving 9 bases of the junction unmatched. The germline V gene has CDR1 SGHAT and CDR2 FQNNGV.